This TCR beta chain emerged from a study of blood T cell repertoires in COVID-19. The data were produced by immunoSEQ multiplex PCR, yet TCRdb's version contains in-frame clones alone and is incomplete. The sample consists of 330,000 or so clones, roughly 90% of them appearing once. Cohorts were based on clinical histories the participants reported. Germline CDR1 SGHRS, CDR2 YFSETQ. Trimming removed 4 bases from V and 6 bases from J, with 14 bases in between. The CDR3 contains 14 residues. This sequence was found in a woman in her twenties or thirties who had been exposed to COVID-19. The chain has TRBV5-1 and TRBJ1-5, with a weak D call TRBD1 (6 bases). Material for sequencing was PBMCs or T cells enriched from blood (not recorded which). CDR3 nucleotide sequence: TGCGCCAGCAGCCCCGGGGGGGGCTTTCAGCCCCAGCATTTT. It specifies CASSPGGGFQPQHF.